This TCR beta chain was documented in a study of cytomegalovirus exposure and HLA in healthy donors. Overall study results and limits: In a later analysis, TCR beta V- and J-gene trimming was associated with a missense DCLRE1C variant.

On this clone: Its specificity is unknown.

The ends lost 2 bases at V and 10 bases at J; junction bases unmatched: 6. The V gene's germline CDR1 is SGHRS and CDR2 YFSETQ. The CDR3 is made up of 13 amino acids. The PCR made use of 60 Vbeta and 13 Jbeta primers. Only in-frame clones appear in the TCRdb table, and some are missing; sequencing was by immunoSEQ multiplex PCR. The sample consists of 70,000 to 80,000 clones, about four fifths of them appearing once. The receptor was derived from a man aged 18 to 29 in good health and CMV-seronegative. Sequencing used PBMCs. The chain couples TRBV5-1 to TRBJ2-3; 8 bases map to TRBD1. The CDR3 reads CASSFMGQEAQYF. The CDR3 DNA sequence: TGCGCCAGCAGCTTCATGGGACAGGAAGCGCAGTATTTT.